A single sample gave rise to the 24 T cell receptor beta chains below, sequenced in a study of CD8 T cells in Susac syndrome. An input of about 0.5 to 1 ug of RNA was subjected to reverse transcription using random hexamers. MiXCR was run by TCRdb on the immunoSEQ multiplex PCR reads, yielding one entry per CDR3 protein. The sample carries roughly 200,000 distinct CDR3 sequences, just under 95% recorded once. Sample: CD4+ T cells from PBMCs. The receptor source for this set is a human donor in good health.

This chain connects TRBV28 to TRBJ1-5; TRBD1 aligns across 11 bases. CDR1 MDHEN and CDR2 SYDVKM come from the germline V gene. The CDR3 sequence is 15 residues long. The trim removed 6 bases at V and 5 bases at J, leaving 6 bases unmatched. The CDR3 DNA is TGTGCCAGCAGGGGGGACAGGGGGGGCCATCAGCCCCAGCATTTT. It encodes CASRGDRGGHQPQHF.

This chain links TRBV15 with TRBJ2-1, with D uncertain. The CDR3 consists of 12 residues. Trimming stripped 5 bases from V and 4 bases from J, with 6 bases between. The germline gives CDR1 LNHNV, CDR2 YYDKDF (reference sequence). This CDR3 is CATSVGYNEQFF. Written as DNA, the CDR3 is TGTGCCACCAGCGTCGGGTACAATGAGCAGTTCTTC.

In its sample, this clonotype was seen once. This chain uses TRBV20-1 with TRBJ2-3; D remains ambiguous. Trimming shortened V by 4 bases and J by 6 bases, and 11 bases separated the two germline ends. The CDR3 spans 12 residues. CDR1 DFQATT and CDR2 SNEGSKA come from the germline V gene (reference sequence). CDR3 protein: CSATTSRDTQYF. The DNA for the CDR3 is TGCAGTGCTACCACAAGCCGCGATACGCAGTATTTT.

V is TRBV12-3 or TRBV12-4 and J is TRBJ2-5; 10 nucleotides agree with TRBD1. The V gene end was trimmed by 5 bases and the J gene end by 7 bases; junction bases not matched to a gene: 10. CDR3 length equals 15 residues. The chain's CDR3 is CASSVDRGLELTQYF. The CDR3 coding sequence is TGTGCCAGCAGTGTCGACAGGGGGCTTGAGTTGACCCAGTACTTC.

The chain has TRBV7-3 and TRBJ1-1; D may be TRBD1 (5 bases). This CDR3 spans 15 amino acids. Germline CDR1 SGHTA, CDR2 FQGTGA. Trimming cost V 1 base and J 4 bases, with 13 bases left between them. The CDR3 region has the DNA TGTGCCAGCAGCTTAATTCCAGGGAGGAGCACTGAAGCTTTCTTT. Its protein is CASSLIPGRSTEAFF.

V usage is TRBV11-2 and J usage is TRBJ2-3, with 8 positions matching TRBD1. The V gene's germline CDR1 is SGHAT and CDR2 FQNNGV. CDR3 length equals 16 residues. J gave up 3 bases and V 8 bases, and 13 bases lay outside the gene matches. CDR3 region: CASSRPRQGRTDTQYF. The CDR3 DNA reads as TGTGCCAGCTCCCGCCCCCGACAGGGGAGGACAGATACGCAGTATTTT. Looking up the rest from reference TRBV11-2 and TRBJ2-3 gives the full variable domain: EAGVAQSPRYKIIEKRQSVAFWCNPISGHATLYWYQQILGQGPKLLIQFQNNGVVDDSQLPKDRFSAERLKGVDSTLKIQPAKLEDSAVYLCASSRPRQGRTDTQYFGPGTRLTVL.

This chain links TRBV29-1 with TRBJ2-7; 12 bases fit TRBD1. CDR1 is SQVTM, CDR2 ANQGSEA, per germline. V trimming: 7 bases; J trimming: 6 bases; junction bases outside the gene matches: 4. The length of the CDR3 is 12 residues. The CDR3 DNA follows: TGCAGCGCGGGACAGGGGGCGGGCGAGCAGTACTTC. Protein sequence: CSAGQGAGEQYF.

V is TRBV7-2 and J is TRBJ2-3; D gene ambiguous. Germline V lookup: CDR1 SGHTA, CDR2 FQGNSA. Between the trimmed V and J ends, which lost 2 bases and 0 bases, there was a span of 12 bases. CDR3 length: 16 residues. The CDR3 protein is CASSLLRLPSTDTQYF. Written as DNA, the CDR3 is TGTGCCAGCAGCTTATTGAGGCTTCCTAGCACAGATACGCAGTATTTT.

This clonotype was recorded once. The rearrangement uses TRBV3-1 and TRBJ2-7; D is undetermined. The CDR3 extends over 16 amino acids. V lost 1 base to trimming and J lost 1 base, with 14 bases between them. The V gene's germline CDR1 is LGHDT and CDR2 YNNKEL (reference sequence). CDR3 region: CASSQALSWRSYEQYF. The CDR3 region has the DNA TGTGCCAGCAGCCAAGCGCTCTCGTGGCGGTCCTACGAGCAGTACTTC.

V usage is TRBV20-1 and J usage is TRBJ2-1, with TRBD2 as a possible D gene (6 bases). This CDR3 spans 15 amino acids. Trimming shortened V by 1 base and J by 7 bases, and 17 bases separated the two germline ends. Germline V gives CDR1 DFQATT, CDR2 SNEGSKA (reference sequence). For the CDR3, the DNA is TGCAGTGCTAGAGGGCCTAGCGAGACGGGGAATGAGCAGTTCTTC. This sequence encodes CSARGPSETGNEQFF.

This clonotype was picked up one time. V and J are TRBV5-4 and TRBJ2-1; D ambiguous. V was trimmed by 0 bases and J by 0 bases, leaving 7 bases between them. Germline values: CDR1 SGHNT, CDR2 YYREEE (reference sequence). CDR3 length equals 15 residues. In nucleotides, the CDR3 is TGTGCCAGCAGCTTGGGCCCGAGCTCCTACAATGAGCAGTTCTTC. Translation: CASSLGPSSYNEQFF. Complete variable domain (other parts from reference TRBV5-4 and TRBJ2-1): ETGVTQSPTHLIKTRGQQVTLRCSSQSGHNTVSWYQQALGQGPQFIFQYYREEENGRGNFPPRFSGLQFPNYSSELNVNALELDDSALYLCASSLGPSSYNEQFFGPGTRLTVL.

The V and J genes are TRBV30 and TRBJ2-3; D is perhaps TRBD1 (6 bases). Per germline, CDR1 GTSNPN and CDR2 SVGIG (reference sequence). The CDR3 length is 13 residues. Trimming shortened V by 3 bases and J by 3 bases, and 10 bases separated the two germline ends. In nucleotides, the CDR3 is TGTGCCTGGAGCCCAGGGGAAACAGATACGCAGTATTTT. As protein: CAWSPGETDTQYF.

V is TRBV24-1 and J is TRBJ2-7; weak D call: TRBD1 (5 bases). The V end lost 3 bases, the J end lost 2 bases, and 7 bases lay between the germline ends. CDR1 KGHDR and CDR2 SFDVKD come from the germline V gene. The length of the CDR3 is 13 residues. CDR3 sequence reads: CATSDGATYEQYF. The CDR3 coding sequence is TGTGCCACCAGTGATGGGGCTACCTACGAGCAGTACTTC.

This chain joins TRBV29-1 and TRBJ2-5; D might be TRBD1 (5 bases). Trimming stripped 5 bases from V and 5 bases from J, with 18 bases between. The germline V gene has CDR1 SQVTM and CDR2 ANQGSEA. This CDR3 has 14 residues. The CDR3 DNA follows: TGCAGCGTTAAGGTGGGGCAGGCTGGGGAGACCCAGTACTTC. Protein: CSVKVGQAGETQYF.

This chain links TRBV3-1 with TRBJ2-7; 13 bases map to TRBD2. Germline loops: CDR1 LGHDT, CDR2 YNNKEL (reference sequence). The V and J ends lost 4 bases and 5 bases, in that order; junction bases with no gene match: 2. The CDR3 is 14 amino acids. CDR3 protein: CASSPGLAGNEQYF. The CDR3 region has the DNA TGTGCCAGCAGCCCGGGACTAGCGGGAAACGAGCAGTACTTC.

V and J are TRBV3-1 and TRBJ2-3, with 8 bases lining up with TRBD2. Unmatched junction bases numbered 3, after V lost 1 base and J lost 3 bases. Germline CDR1 and CDR2: LGHDT and YNNKEL (reference sequence). This CDR3 contains 15 residues. CDR3 sequence: CASSQAGGGTDTQYF. The CDR3 DNA reads TGTGCCAGCAGCCAAGCGGGAGGGGGGACAGATACGCAGTATTTT.

The CDR3 reads CSDREQFF. In DNA, the CDR3 is TGCAGTGATCGTGAGCAGTTCTTC. The V and J genes are TRBV20-1 and TRBJ2-1; D remains unclear. The CDR3 covers 8 residues. Germline V CDR1 and CDR2: DFQATT, SNEGSKA (reference sequence). V lost 7 bases and J lost 9, with 4 bases in between.

The chain is built from TRBV7-2 and TRBJ2-7; 7 bases are a match to TRBD1. The CDR3 consists of 13 residues. V lost 3 bases to trimming and J lost 6 bases; unmatched junction nucleotides: 5. CDR1 and CDR2 from the germline V gene are SGHTA and FQGNSA. The CDR3 nucleotides are TGTGCCAGCAGCTTCGACAGGGATGGCGAGCAGTACTTC. The encoded protein is CASSFDRDGEQYF.

J is TRBJ1-2 and V is TRBV20-1, with TRBD1 as a possible D gene (5 bases). Trimming shortened V by 6 bases and J by 4 bases, and 12 bases separated the two germline ends. The CDR3 contains 12 residues. Looked up from germline, CDR1 is DFQATT and CDR2 is SNEGSKA (reference sequence). CDR3 nucleotide sequence: TGCAGTGCCGCGTCCGGGGGCTATGGCTACACCTTC. Residues: CSAASGGYGYTF.

This chain joins TRBV16 and TRBJ2-1; 12 positions match TRBD1. CDR1 KGHSY and CDR2 FQNENV come from the germline V gene. This CDR3 has 16 amino acids. The V segment lost 4 bases and the J segment 1 base; nucleotides outside the gene matches: 2. Here the CDR3 reads CASSRDRGLSYNEQFF. As DNA, the CDR3 is TGTGCCAGCAGCCGGGACAGGGGGCTGTCCTACAATGAGCAGTTCTTC.

The V and J genes are TRBV14 and TRBJ2-1, with TRBD2 matching 9 bases. The length of the CDR3 is 12 residues. V lost 6 bases to trimming and J lost 8 bases; unmatched junction nucleotides: 2. Germline values: CDR1 SGHDN, CDR2 FVKESK. DNA of the CDR3: TGTGCCAGCAGTAGCGGGAGAGATGAGCAGTTCTTC. Its translation is CASSSGRDEQFF.

The chain carries TRBV6-5 and TRBJ2-7, with 10 positions matching TRBD1. Unmatched junction bases numbered 5, after V lost 0 bases and J lost 0 bases. Per germline, CDR1 MNHEY and CDR2 SVGAGI. The CDR3 consists of 17 residues. In nucleotides, the CDR3 is TGTGCCAGCAGTTACTCGAACAGGGACAGGGGCTCCTACGAGCAGTACTTC. Its translation: CASSYSNRDRGSYEQYF.

V usage is TRBV5-4 and J usage is TRBJ2-1, with 8 bases identical to TRBD2. The CDR3 contains 16 residues. V lost 4 bases to trimming and J lost 4 bases; unmatched junction nucleotides: 10. Per germline, CDR1 SGHNT and CDR2 YYREEE (reference sequence). For the CDR3, the DNA is TGTGCCAGCAGCCCCGGGGGCGGGAGGCCTTACAATGAGCAGTTCTTC. Amino acids: CASSPGGGRPYNEQFF.

The chain is built from TRBV27 and TRBJ2-1, with 13 positions matching TRBD2. J lost 10 bases, V lost 8 bases, and 8 bases had no gene match. Per the germline V gene, CDR1 is MNHEY and CDR2 is SMNVEV (reference sequence). CDR3 length equals 14 residues. Here the CDR3 reads CASSGTSGNWEQFF. The DNA for the CDR3 is TGTGCCAGCTCCGGGACTAGCGGGAACTGGGAGCAGTTCTTC.